This T cell receptor beta chain was found in a study of T cell responses to AZD1222 COVID-19 vaccine. Study context: Pooling was applied to second doses at about 4 or about 12 weeks. Study conclusions and caveats: Only a handful of people who got AZD1222 tested seropositive at baseline.

A remark on this clone: The antigen is not known.

The table came from immunoSEQ multiplex PCR; TCRdb's copy has only in-frame clones and leaves some out. The sample includes around 160,000 clones, 88% of them seen just once. Germline V gene data show CDR1 as SGDLS and CDR2 as YYNGEE. The trim removed 4 bases at V and 10 bases at J, leaving 11 bases unmatched. The CDR3 spans 16 residues. V and J are TRBV9 and TRBJ2-1; 13 bases align to TRBD2. The TCR was taken from an adult in good health. Specimen: peripheral blood, collected on day 0 of AZD1222 vaccination. CDR3 in amino acids: CASSLGTSGTYSEQFF. CDR3 DNA sequence: TGTGCCAGCAGCCTCGGGACTAGCGGGACCTACTCGGAGCAGTTCTTC. The full variable domain, in which reference TRBV9 and TRBJ2-1 provide the parts outside the CDR3, is DSGVTQTPKHLITATGQRVTLRCSPRSGDLSVYWYQQSLDQGLQFLIQYYNGEERAKGNILERFSAQQFPDLHSELNLSSLELGDSALYFCASSLGTSGTYSEQFFGPGTRLTVL.